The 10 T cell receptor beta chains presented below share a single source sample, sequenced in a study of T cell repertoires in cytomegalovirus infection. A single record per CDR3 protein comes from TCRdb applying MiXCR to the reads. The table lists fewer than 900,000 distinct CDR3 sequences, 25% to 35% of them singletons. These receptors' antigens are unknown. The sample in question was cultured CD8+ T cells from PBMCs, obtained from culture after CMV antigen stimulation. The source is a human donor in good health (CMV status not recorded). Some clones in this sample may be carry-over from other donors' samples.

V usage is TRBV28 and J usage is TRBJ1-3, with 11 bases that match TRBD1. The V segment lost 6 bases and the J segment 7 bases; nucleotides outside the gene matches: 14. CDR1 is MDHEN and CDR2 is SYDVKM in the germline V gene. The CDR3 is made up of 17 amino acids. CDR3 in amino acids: CASSSLGTGGSGNTIYF. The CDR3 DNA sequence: TGTGCCAGCAGCTCCCTCGGGACAGGGGGTTCGGGGAACACCATATATTTT.

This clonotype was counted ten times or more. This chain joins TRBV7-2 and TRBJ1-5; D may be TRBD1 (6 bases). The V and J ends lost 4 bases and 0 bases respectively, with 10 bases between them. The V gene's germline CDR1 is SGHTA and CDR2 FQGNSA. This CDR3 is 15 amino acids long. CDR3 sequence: CASSWGHFSNQPQHF. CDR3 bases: TGTGCCAGCAGCTGGGGACACTTTAGCAATCAGCCCCAGCATTTT. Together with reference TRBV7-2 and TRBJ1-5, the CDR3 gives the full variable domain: GAGVSQSPSNKVTEKGKDVELRCDPISGHTALYWYRQSLGQGLEFLIYFQGNSAPDKSGLPSDRFSAERTGGSVSTLTIQRTQQEDSAVYLCASSWGHFSNQPQHFGDGTRLSIL.

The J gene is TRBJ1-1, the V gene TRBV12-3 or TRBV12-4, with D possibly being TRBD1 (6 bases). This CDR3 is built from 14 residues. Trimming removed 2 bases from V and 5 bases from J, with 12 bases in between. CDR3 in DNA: TGTGCCAGCAGTTTATCGCAGGGGCAGACTGAAGCTTTCTTT. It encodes CASSLSQGQTEAFF.

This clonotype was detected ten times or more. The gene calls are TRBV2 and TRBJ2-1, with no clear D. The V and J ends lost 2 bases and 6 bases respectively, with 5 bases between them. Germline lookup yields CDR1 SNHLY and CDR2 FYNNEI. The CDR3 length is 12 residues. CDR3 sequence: CASSEWGNEQFF. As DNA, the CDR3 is TGTGCCAGCAGTGAATGGGGCAATGAGCAGTTCTTC.

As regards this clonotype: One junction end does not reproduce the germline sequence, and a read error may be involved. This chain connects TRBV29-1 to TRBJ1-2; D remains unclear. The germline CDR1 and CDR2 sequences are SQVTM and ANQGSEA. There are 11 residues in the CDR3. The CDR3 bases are TGCAGCGTTGAAGGATCATCCTTTTCAGCCTTC. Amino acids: CSVEGSSFSAF.

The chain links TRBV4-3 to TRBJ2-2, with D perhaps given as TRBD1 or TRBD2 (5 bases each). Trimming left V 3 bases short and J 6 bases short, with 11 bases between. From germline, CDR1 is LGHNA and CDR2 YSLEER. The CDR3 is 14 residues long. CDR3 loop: CASSHPVGAGELFF. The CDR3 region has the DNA TGCGCCAGCAGCCACCCCGTGGGGGCCGGGGAGCTGTTTTTT.

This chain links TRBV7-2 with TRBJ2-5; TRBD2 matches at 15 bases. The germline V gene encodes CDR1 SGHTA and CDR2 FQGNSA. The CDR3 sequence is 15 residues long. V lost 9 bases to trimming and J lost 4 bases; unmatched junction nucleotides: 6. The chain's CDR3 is CASGTSGGQVETQYF. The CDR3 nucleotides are TGTGCCAGTGGGACTAGCGGGGGGCAGGTAGAGACCCAGTACTTC.

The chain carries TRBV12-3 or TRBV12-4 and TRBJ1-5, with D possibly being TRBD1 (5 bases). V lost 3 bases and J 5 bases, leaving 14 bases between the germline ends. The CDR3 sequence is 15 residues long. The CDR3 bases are TGTGCCAGCAGTTTTTGGGGGGGGATCGATCAGCCCCAGCATTTT. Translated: CASSFWGGIDQPQHF.

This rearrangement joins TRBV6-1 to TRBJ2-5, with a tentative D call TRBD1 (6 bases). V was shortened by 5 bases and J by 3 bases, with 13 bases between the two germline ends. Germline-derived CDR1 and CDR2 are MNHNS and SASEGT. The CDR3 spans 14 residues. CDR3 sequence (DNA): TGTGCCAGCAGTTACGGGACATTGGAAGAGACCCAGTACTTC. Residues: CASSYGTLEETQYF.

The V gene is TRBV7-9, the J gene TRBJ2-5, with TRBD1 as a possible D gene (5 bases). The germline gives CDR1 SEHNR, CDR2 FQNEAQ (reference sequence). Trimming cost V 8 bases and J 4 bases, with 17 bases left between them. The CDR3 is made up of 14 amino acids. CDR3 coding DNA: TGTGCCAGCGCGACTCCAGGGCCTCGAGAGACCCAGTACTTC. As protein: CASATPGPRETQYF. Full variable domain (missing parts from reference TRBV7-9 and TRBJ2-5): DTGVSQNPRHKITKRGQNVTFRCDPISEHNRLYWYRQTLGQGPEFLTYFQNEAQLEKSRLLSDRFSAERPKGSFSTLEIQRTEQGDSAMYLCASATPGPRETQYFGPGTRLLVL.